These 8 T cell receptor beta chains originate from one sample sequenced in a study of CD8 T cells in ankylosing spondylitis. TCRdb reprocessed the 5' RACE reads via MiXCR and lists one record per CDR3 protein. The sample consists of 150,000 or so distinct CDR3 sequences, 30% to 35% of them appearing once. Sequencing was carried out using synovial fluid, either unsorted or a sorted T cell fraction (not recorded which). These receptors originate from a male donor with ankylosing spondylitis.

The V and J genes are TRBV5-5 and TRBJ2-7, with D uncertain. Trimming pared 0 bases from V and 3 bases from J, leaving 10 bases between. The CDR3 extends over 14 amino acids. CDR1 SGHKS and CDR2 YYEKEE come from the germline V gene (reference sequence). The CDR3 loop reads CASSLVASLYEQYF. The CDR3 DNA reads TGTGCCAGCAGCTTGGTGGCCAGCCTCTACGAGCAGTACTTC.

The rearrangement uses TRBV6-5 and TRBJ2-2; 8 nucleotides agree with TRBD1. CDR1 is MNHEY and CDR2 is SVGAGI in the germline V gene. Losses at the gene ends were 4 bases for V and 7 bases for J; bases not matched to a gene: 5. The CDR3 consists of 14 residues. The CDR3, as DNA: TGTGCCAGCAGTTCGCAGGGGGCGGGCGGGGAGCTGTTTTTT. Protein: CASSSQGAGGELFF.

CDR3 bases: TGTGCCAGCAGCTTAGGACAGACCATGAACACTGAAGCTTTCTTT. Protein: CASSLGQTMNTEAFF. This sequence joins TRBV11-2 and TRBJ1-1; D is possibly TRBD1 (5 bases). The V end lost 1 base, the J end lost 0 bases, and 9 bases lay between the germline ends. CDR3 length: 15 residues. CDR1 is SGHAT, CDR2 FQNNGV, per germline.

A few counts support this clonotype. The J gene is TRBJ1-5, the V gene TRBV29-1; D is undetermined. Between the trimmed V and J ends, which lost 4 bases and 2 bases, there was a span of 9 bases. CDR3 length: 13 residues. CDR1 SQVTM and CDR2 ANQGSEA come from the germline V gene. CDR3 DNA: TGCAGCGTTGGTACAGATGGCAATCAGCCCCAGCATTTT. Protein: CSVGTDGNQPQHF.

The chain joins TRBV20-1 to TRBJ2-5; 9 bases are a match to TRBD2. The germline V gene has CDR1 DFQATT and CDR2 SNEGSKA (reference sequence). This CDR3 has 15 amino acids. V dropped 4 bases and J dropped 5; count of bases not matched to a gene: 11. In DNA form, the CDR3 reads TGCAGTGCTACCCCGGGCGGGAGGGCCGTGGAGACCCAGTACTTC. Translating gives CSATPGGRAVETQYF.

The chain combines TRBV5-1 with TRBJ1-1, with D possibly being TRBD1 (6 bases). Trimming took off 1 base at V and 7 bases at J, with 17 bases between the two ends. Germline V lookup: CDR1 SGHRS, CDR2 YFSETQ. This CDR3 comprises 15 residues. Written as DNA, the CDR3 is TGCGCCAGCAGCTTGCGGGAGGACAGTGGGGTTGAAGCTTTCTTT. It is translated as CASSLREDSGVEAFF. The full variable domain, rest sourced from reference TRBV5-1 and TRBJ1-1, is KAGVTQTPRYLIKTRGQQVTLSCSPISGHRSVSWYQQTPGQGLQFLFEYFSETQRNKGNFPGRFSGRQFSNSRSEMNVSTLELGDSALYLCASSLREDSGVEAFFGQGTRLTVV.

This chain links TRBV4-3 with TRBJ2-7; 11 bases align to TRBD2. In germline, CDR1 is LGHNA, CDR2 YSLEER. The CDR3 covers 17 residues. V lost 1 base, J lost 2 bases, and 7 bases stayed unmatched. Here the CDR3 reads CASSQGLAGGSTYEQYF. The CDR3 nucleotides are TGCGCCAGCAGCCAAGGGCTAGCGGGAGGATCAACCTACGAGCAGTACTTC.

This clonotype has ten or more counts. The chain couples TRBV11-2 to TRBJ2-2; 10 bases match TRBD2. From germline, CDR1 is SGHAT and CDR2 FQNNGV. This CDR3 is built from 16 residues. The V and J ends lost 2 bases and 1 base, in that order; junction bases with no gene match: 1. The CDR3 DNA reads TGTGCCAGCAGCTTATTAGCGGGGGGGAACACCGGGGAGCTGTTTTTT. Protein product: CASSLLAGGNTGELFF.